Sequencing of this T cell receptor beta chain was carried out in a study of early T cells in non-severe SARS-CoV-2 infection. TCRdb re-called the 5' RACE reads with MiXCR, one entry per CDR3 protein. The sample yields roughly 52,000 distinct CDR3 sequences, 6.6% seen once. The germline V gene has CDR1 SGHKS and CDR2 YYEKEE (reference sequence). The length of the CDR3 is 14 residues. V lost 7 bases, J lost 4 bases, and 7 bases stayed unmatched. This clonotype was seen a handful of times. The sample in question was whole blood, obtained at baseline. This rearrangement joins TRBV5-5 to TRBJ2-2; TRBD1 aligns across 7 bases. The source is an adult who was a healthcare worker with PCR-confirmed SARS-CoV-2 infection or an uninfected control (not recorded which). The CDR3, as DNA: TGTGCCAGCTTAATCGGGACAGCCACCGGGGAGCTGTTTTTT. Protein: CASLIGTATGELFF.